A single sample gave rise to the 14 T cell receptor beta chains below, sequenced in a study of T cell clusters in autoimmune cytopenias. Multiplex touch-down PCR amplified TRB using TRB-A and TRB-B pools in one tube. For each CDR3 protein, TCRdb gives one entry from its re-call of the multiplex PCR reads, without DNA. The record lists nearly 15,000 distinct CDR3 sequences, of which the ten most abundant hold about 3.8%. TRB amplification used 200 to 250 ng of peripheral blood genomic DNA. These data were likewise used in another study, on T cell repertoires in aging, cancer and after chemotherapy.

Sequenced sample: peripheral blood. These receptors came from a human donor in good health.

The chain carries TRBV5-5 and TRBJ2-7. This CDR3 is built from 14 residues. Germline CDR1 reads SGHKS; CDR2 reads YYEKEE (reference sequence). Here the CDR3 reads CASSLEGESYEQYF.

This sequence joins TRBV11-1 and TRBJ2-5. Germline V CDR1 and CDR2: SGHAT, FQDESV (reference sequence). The CDR3 is 15 amino acids. This CDR3 is CASSLAAGAHVGQYF. The whole variable domain, remainder taken from reference TRBV11-1 and TRBJ2-5, is EAEVAQSPRYKITEKSQAVAFWCDPISGHATLYWYRQILGQGPELLVQFQDESVVDDSQLPKDRFSAERLKGVDSTLKIQPAELGDSAMYLCASSLAAGAHVGQYFGPGTRLLVL.

The V and J genes are TRBV7-9 and TRBJ2-6; lacking DNA, the TRBD1 call made by TCRdb goes unchecked. Germline CDR1 and CDR2: SEHNR and FQNEAQ (reference sequence). The CDR3 is made up of 17 amino acids. The CDR3 sequence: CASSLGQGESGANVLTF. The entire variable domain, with the rest obtained from reference TRBV7-9 and TRBJ2-6, is as follows: DTGVSQNPRHKITKRGQNVTFRCDPISEHNRLYWYRQTLGQGPEFLTYFQNEAQLEKSRLLSDRFSAERPKGSFSTLEIQRTEQGDSAMYLCASSLGQGESGANVLTFGAGSRLTVL.

This clonotype is identified as large (0.1 to 1%) from frequency. The rearrangement links TRBV29-1 to TRBJ1-2; there is no DNA to check the TCRdb D call of TRBD1. This CDR3 region has 13 residues. In germline, CDR1 is SQVTM, CDR2 ANQGSEA. The CDR3: CSAPDREGYGYTF.

This chain joins TRBV10-3 and TRBJ2-2. CDR3 length: 13 amino acids. Per the germline V gene, CDR1 is ENHRY and CDR2 is SYGVKD. The CDR3 region is CAISASTTGELFF.

The chain carries TRBV19 and TRBJ2-5; TCRdb indicates TRBD1, and absent DNA this call remains unverified. This CDR3 region has 13 residues. The germline CDR1 and CDR2 sequences are LNHDA and SQIVND (reference sequence). CDR3 amino acids: CASAGQGRETQYF.

This clonotype is deemed medium-sized (0.01 to 0.1%) by its frequency. This sequence joins TRBV29-1 and TRBJ2-1; TCRdb's D call of TRBD1 is untestable without DNA. This CDR3 has 12 residues. Germline CDR1 reads SQVTM; CDR2 reads ANQGSEA. The CDR3 sequence is CSVSGGAVWQFF.

Here the CDR3 reads CASRGFHRGKSSGNTIYF. The V call is TRBV6-1, the J call TRBJ1-3; the D call of TRBD1 rests on TCRdb alone, since no DNA is present to check it. CDR3 length: 18 residues. Germline CDR1 is MNHNS and CDR2 is SASEGT.

J is TRBJ2-2 and V is TRBV6-1; the TCRdb call, TRBD2, lacks DNA for checking. CDR3 length: 16 residues. Looked up from germline, CDR1 is MNHNS and CDR2 is SASEGT. CDR3 sequence reads: CASSAVLADNTGELFF.

The chain joins TRBV6-5 to TRBJ2-3; TCRdb's assignment of TRBD1 cannot be checked, as there is no DNA. Germline CDR1 and CDR2: MNHEY and SVGAGI. The CDR3 has 14 residues. CDR3 loop: CASSSLSSPDTQYF.

V gene TRBV7-2 combines with J gene TRBJ2-7. This CDR3 is 14 amino acids long. The germline CDR1 and CDR2 sequences are SGHTA and FQGNSA. The CDR3 protein is CASSLVAVGDEQYF.

The V gene is TRBV6-5, the J gene TRBJ2-5; with no DNA, the TCRdb D assignment of TRBD2 cannot be verified. The CDR3 is 15 amino acids. Germline CDR1 and CDR2: MNHEY and SVGAGI. The CDR3 here is CASSRVAGGPGTQYF.

V and J are TRBV28 and TRBJ1-3. CDR3 length equals 12 residues. Germline V gene lookup returns CDR1 MDHEN and CDR2 SYDVKM. The chain's CDR3 is CASSRPGNTIYF.

Judged by frequency, this clonotype is medium-sized. The chain links TRBV29-1 to TRBJ2-3; the D call from TCRdb, TRBD1, cannot be confirmed without DNA. The CDR3 extends over 12 amino acids. Per germline, CDR1 SQVTM and CDR2 ANQGSEA. Here the CDR3 reads CSVGLRTGAQYF.